This T cell receptor (beta chain) was identified during a study of T cell responses to AZD1222 COVID-19 vaccine. At the level of the study: Investigators merged groups given second doses at roughly 4 or roughly 12 weeks. Study-wide results and caveats: Clonal diversity was possibly underestimated, and white British individuals and females predominated among donors.

Only in-frame clones appear in the TCRdb table, and some are missing; sequencing was by immunoSEQ multiplex PCR. The table has approximately 150,000 clones, 91% seen once. This clone was picked up one time. Its specificity is unknown. Between the trimmed V and J ends, which lost 11 bases and 4 bases, there was a span of 18 bases. Germline V lookup: CDR1 ENHRY, CDR2 SYGVKD. The CDR3 spans 14 residues. This specimen consisted of peripheral blood, obtained on day 0 of AZD1222 vaccination. The clonotype was recovered from an adult in good health. The chain couples TRBV10-3 to TRBJ1-5; D is undetermined. CDR3 in DNA: TGTGCCCTCCCCGAGGGAGGCCAGAATCAGCCCCAGCATTTT. As protein: CALPEGGQNQPQHF.